Shown below are 8 T cell receptor beta chains from a single sample sequenced in a study of T cells after yellow fever vaccination. One entry per CDR3 protein, called by TCRdb with MiXCR from the 5' RACE reads. Among about 240,000 distinct CDR3 sequences listed, more than 3.5% were seen once. Sequences were derived from PBMCs, sampled 15 days after the yellow fever booster vaccination. The receptors derive from a young man who received the YFV17D yellow fever vaccine.

This clonotype occurred many times. The CDR3 DNA reads as TGTGCCAGCAGTTTAGAACTCGAGGGGCTCGAGCAGTACTTC. Protein product: CASSLELEGLEQYF. The chain combines TRBV12-3 or TRBV12-4 with TRBJ2-7; D might be TRBD1 or TRBD2, each matching 5 bases. Trimming took 1 base from V and 6 from J, leaving 13 bases between them. This CDR3 has 14 amino acids.

This clonotype was counted many times. V usage is TRBV5-4 and J usage is TRBJ2-1; TRBD1 agrees at 9 bases. Germline loops: CDR1 SGHNT, CDR2 YYREEE (reference sequence). This CDR3 comprises 14 residues. V was clipped by 4 bases and J by 13 bases; unmatched bases: 12. CDR3 amino acids: CASSRTGTDRGQFF. In nucleotides, the CDR3 is TGTGCCAGCAGCCGAACCGGGACGGACAGGGGTCAGTTCTTC.

This rearrangement joins TRBV27 to TRBJ2-7, with TRBD1 matching 8 bases. Germline CDR1 reads MNHEY; CDR2 reads SMNVEV (reference sequence). This CDR3 comprises 15 residues. The trim removed 1 base at V and 2 bases at J, leaving 4 bases unmatched. The CDR3: CASSLYDRGPYEQYF. DNA of the CDR3: TGTGCCAGCAGTTTATATGACAGGGGACCCTACGAGCAGTACTTC.

V is TRBV15 and J is TRBJ1-5; D is uncertain. Trimming pared 0 bases from V and 0 bases from J, leaving 6 bases between. The CDR3 has 15 residues. The V gene's germline CDR1 is LNHNV and CDR2 YYDKDF (reference sequence). This CDR3 reads CATSRDKNSNQPQHF. The CDR3 DNA is TGTGCCACCAGCAGAGATAAGAATAGCAATCAGCCCCAGCATTTT.

This clonotype occurred many times. The J gene is TRBJ2-3, the V gene TRBV20-1; D remains unclear. The CDR3 is 15 amino acids. V was trimmed by 0 bases and J by 0 bases, leaving 10 bases between them. Germline loops: CDR1 DFQATT, CDR2 SNEGSKA (reference sequence). The CDR3 bases are TGCAGTGCTAGAGATCACCGGGCGAGCACAGATACGCAGTATTTT. Its protein product is CSARDHRASTDTQYF.

This clonotype was observed at least ten times. The chain combines TRBV24-1 with TRBJ1-1; D is uncertain. From germline, CDR1 is KGHDR and CDR2 SFDVKD. Trimming took off 7 bases at V and 1 base at J, with 18 bases between the two ends. The CDR3 length is 16 residues. In nucleotides, the CDR3 is TGTGCCACCAGAGTTTTGGGAAAAGTGGGGAACACTGAAGCTTTCTTT. It encodes CATRVLGKVGNTEAFF.

This clonotype occurred many times. The chain links TRBV9 to TRBJ1-3; no firm D call. The CDR3 covers 16 residues. V was shortened by 0 bases and J by 0 bases, with 10 bases between the two germline ends. CDR1 is SGDLS, CDR2 YYNGEE, per germline. CDR3: CASSVGLGSSGNTIYF. The CDR3 nucleotides are TGTGCCAGCAGCGTAGGGCTGGGCAGCTCTGGAAACACCATATATTTT.

This clonotype was seen repeatedly, ten times or more. The chain carries TRBV6-2 or TRBV6-3 and TRBJ1-2; D gene ambiguous. Germline-derived CDR1 and CDR2 are MNHEY and SVGEGT. V was shortened by 5 bases and J by 3 bases, with 10 bases between the two germline ends. CDR3 length: 13 amino acids. CDR3 DNA: TGTGCCAGCAGTGCATCCTTCTACTATGGCTACACCTTC. It codes for CASSASFYYGYTF.